These 7 T cell receptor beta chains share one sample of origin, sequenced in a study of blood T cell repertoires in COVID-19. Produced via immunoSEQ multiplex PCR; TCRdb's table is partial and in-frame only. This table holds fewer than 50,000 clones, roughly 71% found once. Sequences were obtained from peripheral blood. All receptors come from a man older than 75 with acute or convalescent COVID-19.

The V gene is TRBV5-1, the J gene TRBJ2-1; 7 nucleotides match TRBD2. Losses at the gene ends were 5 bases for V and 0 bases for J; bases not matched to a gene: 2. Germline V gene sequence: CDR1 SGHRS, CDR2 YFSETQ. The CDR3 is made up of 14 amino acids. The CDR3 nucleotides are TGCGCCAGCAGTCGGGAGGCCTCCTACAATGAGCAGTTCTTC. It encodes CASSREASYNEQFF.

The chain recombines TRBV5-6 with TRBJ1-1, with D unclear. CDR3 size: 13 residues. V dropped 4 bases and J dropped 6 bases, with 13 bases sitting between them. The germline CDR1 and CDR2 sequences are SGHDT and YYEEEE. This CDR3 reads CASSRPQRAEAFF. The CDR3 region has the DNA TGTGCCAGCAGCCGCCCACAGAGAGCTGAAGCTTTCTTT.

V is TRBV27 and J is TRBJ2-7; TRBD2 matches 12 bases. The J segment lost 3 bases and the V segment lost 5 bases, leaving 5 bases of the junction unmatched. This CDR3 has 15 amino acids. Per germline, CDR1 MNHEY and CDR2 SMNVEV (reference sequence). CDR3 in amino acids: CASSTGLAGFYEQYF. CDR3 bases: TGTGCCAGCAGTACGGGACTAGCGGGCTTCTACGAGCAGTACTTC.

The chain combines TRBV19 with TRBJ1-2; D gene uncertain. Trimming took off 1 base at V and 5 bases at J, with 14 bases between the two ends. The CDR3 length is 15 residues. Germline V lookup: CDR1 LNHDA, CDR2 SQIVND (reference sequence). The CDR3 DNA reads TGTGCCAGTAGTATAGGGAGCGGAAGGGAATATGGCTACACCTTC. It encodes CASSIGSGREYGYTF.

The rearrangement joins TRBV5-8 to TRBJ1-5, with a tentative D call TRBD1 (5 bases). Germline V gene lookup returns CDR1 SGHTS and CDR2 YDEGEE. This CDR3 is built from 18 residues. V was pared by 4 bases and J by 0 bases, with 20 bases between. CDR3: CASSISGEGLYSNQPQHF. CDR3 DNA sequence: TGTGCCAGCAGCATCTCGGGGGAGGGACTCTATAGCAATCAGCCCCAGCATTTT. The variable domain in full, with the rest retrieved from reference TRBV5-8 and TRBJ1-5, is EAGVTQSPTHLIKTRGQQATLRCSPISGHTSVYWYQQALGLGLQFLLWYDEGEERNRGNFPPRFSGRQFPNYSSELNVNALELEDSALYLCASSISGEGLYSNQPQHFGDGTRLSIL.

The chain has TRBV12-3 or TRBV12-4 and TRBJ2-5, with TRBD2 matching over 7 bases. The CDR3 runs to 12 residues. J lost 5 bases, V lost 7 bases, and 4 bases had no gene match. CDR3 bases: TGTGCCAGCACCAGCGGGGTGGAGACCCAGTACTTC. Translation gives CASTSGVETQYF.

The rearrangement links TRBV6-2 or TRBV6-3 to TRBJ1-4; 9 nucleotides line up with TRBD1. The germline CDR1 and CDR2 sequences are MNHEY and SVGEGT. V lost 6 bases and J lost 6; bases outside the gene matches: 8. This CDR3 has 15 residues. The chain's CDR3 is CASSRRGTGYEKLFF. The DNA for the CDR3 is TGTGCCAGCAGCCGCCGTGGGACAGGGTATGAAAAACTGTTTTTT.